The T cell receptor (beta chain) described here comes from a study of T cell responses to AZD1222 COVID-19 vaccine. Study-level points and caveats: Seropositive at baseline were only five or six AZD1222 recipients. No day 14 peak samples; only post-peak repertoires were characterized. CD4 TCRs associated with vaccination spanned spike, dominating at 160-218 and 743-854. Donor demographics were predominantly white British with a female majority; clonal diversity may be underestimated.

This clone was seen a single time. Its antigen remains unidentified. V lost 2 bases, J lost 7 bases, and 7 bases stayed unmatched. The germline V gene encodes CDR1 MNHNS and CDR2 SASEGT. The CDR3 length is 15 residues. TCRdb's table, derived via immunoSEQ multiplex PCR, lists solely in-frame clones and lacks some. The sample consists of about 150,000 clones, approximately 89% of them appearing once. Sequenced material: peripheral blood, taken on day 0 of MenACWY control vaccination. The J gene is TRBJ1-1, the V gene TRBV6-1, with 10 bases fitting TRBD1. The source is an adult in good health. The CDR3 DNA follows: TGTGCCAGCAGTGAATCGACAGGGGGCTATTTTGAAGCTTTCTTT. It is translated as CASSESTGGYFEAFF.